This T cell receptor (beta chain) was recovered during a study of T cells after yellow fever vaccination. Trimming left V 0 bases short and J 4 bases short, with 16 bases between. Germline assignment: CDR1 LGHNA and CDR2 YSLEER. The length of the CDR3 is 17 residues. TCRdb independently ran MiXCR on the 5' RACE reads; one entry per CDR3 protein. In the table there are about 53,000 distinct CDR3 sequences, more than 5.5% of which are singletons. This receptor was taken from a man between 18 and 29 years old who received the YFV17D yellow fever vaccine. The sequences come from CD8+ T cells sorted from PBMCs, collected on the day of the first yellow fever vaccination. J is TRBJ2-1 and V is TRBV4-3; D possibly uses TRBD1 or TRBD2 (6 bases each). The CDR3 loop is CASSQDGGLLGYNEQFF. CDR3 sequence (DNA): TGCGCCAGCAGCCAAGATGGGGGGCTTCTAGGGTACAATGAGCAGTTCTTC.